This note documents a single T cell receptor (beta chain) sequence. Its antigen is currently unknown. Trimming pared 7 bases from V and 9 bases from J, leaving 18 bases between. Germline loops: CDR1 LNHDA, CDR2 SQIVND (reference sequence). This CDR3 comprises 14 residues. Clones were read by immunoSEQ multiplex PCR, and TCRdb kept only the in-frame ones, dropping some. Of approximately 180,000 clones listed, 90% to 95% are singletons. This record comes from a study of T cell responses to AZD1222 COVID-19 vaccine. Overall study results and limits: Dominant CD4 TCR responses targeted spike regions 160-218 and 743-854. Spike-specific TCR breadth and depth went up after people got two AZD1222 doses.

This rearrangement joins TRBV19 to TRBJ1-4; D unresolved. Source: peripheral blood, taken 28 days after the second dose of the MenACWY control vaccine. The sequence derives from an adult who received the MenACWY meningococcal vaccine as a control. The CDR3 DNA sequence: TGTGCCAGTACTCTCCGGGCGGGCCGGCAAAAACTGTTTTTT. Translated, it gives CASTLRAGRQKLFF.